This T cell receptor (beta chain) was documented in a study of T-cell reconstitution after alpha-beta-depleted transplantation in children. This clonotype was recorded many times. Its antigen is not identified. Unique molecular identifiers were used to barcode this TCRbeta library. MiXCR, applied by TCRdb to the PCR reads, yields one record per CDR3 protein. The sample carries about 460,000 distinct CDR3 sequences, over 9.5% recorded once. The CDR3 is 17 residues long. The J segment lost 2 bases and the V segment lost 3 bases, leaving 6 bases of the junction unmatched. Germline V gene sequence: CDR1 SGHRS, CDR2 YFSETQ. Study-level points and caveats: Some patients showed high day-60 TCRbeta diversity, which derived from surviving recipient T cells and thymic progenitors.

Sequenced here: PBMCs, sampled before TCRalphabeta/CD19-depleted stem cell transplant. The gene calls are TRBV5-1 and TRBJ2-3, with 13 bases aligning to TRBD2. The TCR comes from a child aged 2-15 years with inherited bone marrow failure, due to receive a stem cell transplant. The CDR3 sequence is CASSSGLAGFLTDTQYF. CDR3 nucleotides: TGCGCCAGCAGCTCGGGACTAGCGGGATTCCTCACAGATACGCAGTATTTT.